This passage covers 20 T cell receptor beta chains from one sample sequenced in a study of T-cell reconstitution after alpha-beta-depleted transplantation in children. Using unique molecular identifiers, the investigators prepared the TCRbeta library. MiXCR was run by TCRdb on the PCR reads, yielding one entry per CDR3 protein. The top ten hold around 2.5% of the sample, which has around 530,000 distinct CDR3 sequences, about 33% seen once. The starting material was PBMCs from the stem cell graft donor, obtained from the stem cell graft. These receptors were obtained from a human donor who donated a stem cell graft to a child with aplastic anemia.

This clonotype was observed a few times. The rearrangement uses TRBV28 and TRBJ1-2; 8 nucleotides align to TRBD1. CDR1 is MDHEN, CDR2 SYDVKM, per germline. The CDR3 spans 18 residues. Unmatched junction bases numbered 15, after V lost 1 base and J lost 5 bases. The CDR3: CASSLLSEGSGGAYGYTF. In DNA form, the CDR3 reads TGTGCCAGCAGTTTATTATCAGAGGGGTCAGGGGGCGCGTATGGCTACACCTTC.

The rearrangement links TRBV7-8 to TRBJ2-3; TRBD1 agrees at 12 bases. V gave up 5 bases and J gave up 7 bases; unmatched junction bases: 13. CDR1 SGHVS and CDR2 FQNEAQ come from the germline V gene. The CDR3 loop spans 17 amino acids. The CDR3, as DNA: TGTGCCAGCAGCCCGTCCGGGACAGGGGGCCCTCAAAATACGCAGTATTTT. It translates to CASSPSGTGGPQNTQYF.

This sequence joins TRBV6-2 or TRBV6-3 and TRBJ2-7; D may be TRBD1 (6 bases). The CDR3 runs 14 residues. The V end lost 4 bases, the J end lost 3 bases, and 13 bases lay between the germline ends. Germline V gene sequence: CDR1 MNHEY, CDR2 SVGEGT. The CDR3 nucleotides read TGTGCCAGCAGTTTTCCAGGGGCCCACTACGAGCAGTACGTC. Protein product: CASSFPGAHYEQYV.

This chain links TRBV20-1 with TRBJ2-2, with 8 bases aligning to TRBD1. The CDR3 extends over 13 amino acids. Germline V gene lookup returns CDR1 DFQATT and CDR2 SNEGSKA (reference sequence). Trimming took 2 bases from V and 7 from J; bases not matched to a gene: 3. The DNA of the CDR3 is TGCAGTGCTAGAACAGGGGGTGGCGGGGAGCTGTTTTTT. The encoded protein is CSARTGGGGELFF.

The V call is TRBV6-1, the J call TRBJ2-2; D not resolved. Germline-derived CDR1 and CDR2 are MNHNS and SASEGT. The V end was cut by 5 bases, the J end by 1 base, with 14 bases between. The CDR3 totals 16 residues. The CDR3 protein is CASSRTDSGNTGELFF. Here the CDR3 DNA reads TGTGCCAGCAGTCGTACAGACTCGGGGAACACCGGGGAGCTGTTTTTT.

The rearrangement uses TRBV7-9 and TRBJ2-1; 7 bases map to TRBD2. Per the germline V gene, CDR1 is SEHNR and CDR2 is FQNEAQ (reference sequence). J was trimmed by 7 bases and V by 1 base; bases with no gene match: 7. The CDR3 loop spans 15 amino acids. CDR3 in amino acids: CASSLEGVSGNEQFF. The CDR3 nucleotides are TGTGCCAGCAGCTTAGAAGGTGTTAGCGGGAATGAGCAGTTCTTC.

This clonotype was recorded once. The chain has TRBV25-1 and TRBJ2-3; tentative D call: TRBD1 (6 bases). The CDR3 is 14 amino acids. CDR1 is MGHDK, CDR2 SYGVNS, per germline. Between the trimmed V and J ends, which lost 4 bases and 4 bases, there was a span of 12 bases. CDR3 in amino acids: CASSGQGIADTQYF. The DNA of the CDR3 is TGTGCCAGCAGTGGCCAGGGGATAGCAGATACGCAGTATTTT.

V is TRBV5-1 and J is TRBJ2-7; 7 bases match TRBD1. The V and J ends lost 0 bases and 0 bases, in that order; junction bases with no gene match: 3. The CDR3 is made up of 15 amino acids. Germline V gives CDR1 SGHRS, CDR2 YFSETQ. This chain's CDR3 is CASSLETGYSYEQYV. As DNA, the CDR3 is TGCGCCAGCAGCTTGGAGACAGGGTACTCCTACGAGCAGTACGTC.

The chain combines TRBV5-5 with TRBJ2-2, with TRBD1 identical over 7 bases. J was trimmed by 6 bases and V by 0 bases; bases with no gene match: 5. Germline assignment: CDR1 SGHKS and CDR2 YYEKEE (reference sequence). The CDR3 contains 15 residues. The CDR3 here is CASSLDDRVAGELFF. In DNA form, the CDR3 reads TGTGCCAGCAGCTTGGATGACAGGGTAGCCGGGGAGCTGTTTTTT.

The rearrangement links TRBV7-3 to TRBJ2-4, with 9 bases identical to TRBD1. J lost 0 bases, V lost 3 bases, and 9 bases had no gene match. CDR1 and CDR2 from the germline V gene are SGHTA and FQGTGA. This CDR3 comprises 18 residues. In DNA form, the CDR3 reads TGTGCCAGCAGCTTGTCGGGACAGGGCAATCTAGCCAAAAACATTCAGTACTTC. This translates into CASSLSGQGNLAKNIQYF.

The sample holds a few counts of this clonotype. The CDR3 sequence is CASSPRPQRESRENIQYF. CDR3 coding DNA: TGTGCCAGCAGCCCTCGGCCGCAGCGGGAGTCCAGAGAGAACATTCAGTACTTC. The chain is built from TRBV11-2 and TRBJ2-4; 8 bases agree with TRBD2. V dropped 5 bases and J dropped 7; count of bases not matched to a gene: 19. The CDR3 runs 18 residues. Germline V gives CDR1 SGHAT, CDR2 FQNNGV.

The genes are TRBV5-1 and TRBJ2-1, with 12 bases lining up with TRBD2. V gave up 1 base and J gave up 7 bases; unmatched junction bases: 6. Germline V lookup: CDR1 SGHRS, CDR2 YFSETQ. The CDR3 sequence is 16 residues long. The CDR3 DNA reads as TGCGCCAGCAGCTTGAGGCTAGCGGGAGGGAGGAATGAGCAGTTCTTC. It codes for CASSLRLAGGRNEQFF. Looking up the rest from reference TRBV5-1 and TRBJ2-1 gives the full variable domain: KAGVTQTPRYLIKTRGQQVTLSCSPISGHRSVSWYQQTPGQGLQFLFEYFSETQRNKGNFPGRFSGRQFSNSRSEMNVSTLELGDSALYLCASSLRLAGGRNEQFFGPGTRLTVL.

This clonotype was seen a handful of times. The V gene is TRBV7-2, the J gene TRBJ2-5, with 10 bases identical to TRBD1. This CDR3 region has 14 residues. V gave up 4 bases and J gave up 4 bases; unmatched junction bases: 3. Germline V lookup: CDR1 SGHTA, CDR2 FQGNSA. The CDR3 DNA reads TGTGCCAGCAGCTCAGACAGGGGGCGAGAGACCCAGTACTTC. Its translation is CASSSDRGRETQYF.

The V and J genes are TRBV10-3 and TRBJ2-1, with 8 bases fitting TRBD2. Germline assignment: CDR1 ENHRY and CDR2 SYGVKD. The CDR3 contains 14 residues. V dropped 7 bases and J dropped 2; count of bases not matched to a gene: 4. CDR3 residues: CAIMREATYNEQFF. DNA for the CDR3: TGTGCCATCATGCGGGAGGCGACCTACAATGAGCAGTTCTTC.

V gene TRBV15 combines with J gene TRBJ2-5, with D possibly matching TRBD1 (5 bases). This CDR3 has 14 amino acids. CDR1 and CDR2 from the germline V gene are LNHNV and YYDKDF (reference sequence). Trimming stripped 6 bases from V and 5 bases from J, with 16 bases between. CDR3 DNA sequence: TGTGCCACCAGTTTGGTCCACCCAGGGGAGACCCAGTACTTC. It is translated as CATSLVHPGETQYF.

The rearrangement uses TRBV4-3 and TRBJ1-1, with D possibly matching TRBD1 (6 bases). CDR1 is LGHNA and CDR2 is YSLEER in the germline V gene. The CDR3 sequence is 15 residues long. Between the trimmed V and J ends, which lost 0 bases and 11 bases, there was a span of 19 bases. CDR3 in DNA: TGCGCCAGCAGCCAAGATGGTACAGGGAGGGTGAACGCTTTCTTT. Its protein is CASSQDGTGRVNAFF.

This clonotype was seen a few times. The chain recombines TRBV29-1 with TRBJ2-1, with 7 bases fitting TRBD2. After removal of 7 bases from V and 12 bases from J, the junction contained 6 bases not matched to a gene. Per the germline V gene, CDR1 is SQVTM and CDR2 is ANQGSEA. This CDR3 region has 10 residues. CDR3 sequence reads: CSAGERGQFF. CDR3 nucleotides: TGCAGCGCTGGGGAGCGGGGGCAGTTCTTC.

The sample holds a few counts of this clonotype. The rearrangement uses TRBV12-3 or TRBV12-4 and TRBJ1-5, with D possibly matching TRBD1 (5 bases). CDR3 length: 13 residues. V lost 2 bases and J 7 bases, leaving 9 bases between the germline ends. This CDR3 reads CASSLMRGQPQHF. The CDR3 DNA reads TGTGCCAGCAGTTTAATGCGGGGGCAGCCCCAGCATTTT.

This clonotype has only one observation. J is TRBJ1-5 and V is TRBV6-2 or TRBV6-3, with D maybe TRBD1 (5 bases). Trimming removed 8 bases at V and 4 bases at J, with 12 bases between. The germline gives CDR1 MNHEY, CDR2 SVGEGT. CDR3 size: 13 residues. As DNA, the CDR3 is TGTGCCAGCGGGGACCCCGAGAATCAGCCCCAGCATTTT. This sequence encodes CASGDPENQPQHF.

The rearrangement links TRBV10-3 to TRBJ2-1; D is ambiguous. Trimming removed 5 bases from V and 9 bases from J, with 8 bases in between. This CDR3 region has 11 residues. From germline, CDR1 is ENHRY and CDR2 SYGVKD. The CDR3 spells CAISRDSEQFF. The CDR3 DNA reads as TGTGCCATCAGTAGGGATTCTGAGCAGTTCTTC.